This entry lists 10 T cell receptor beta chains sequenced from one sample in a study of OX40 agonist ivuxolimab in advanced cancers. Sequenced by immunoSEQ multiplex PCR; TCRdb stores in-frame clones only, minus some. The repertoire holds around 63,000 clones, with 85% to 90% as singletons. The sequences come from CD4+ or CD8+ T cells sorted from blood, collected in a trial of the OX40 agonist ivuxolimab. The receptor set was obtained from an adult with an advanced solid tumor such as melanoma, head and neck, liver or kidney cancer.

J is TRBJ1-3 and V is TRBV18; 10 bases agree with TRBD1. Per the germline V gene, CDR1 is KGHSH and CDR2 is LQKENI. The V and J ends lost 6 bases and 0 bases, in that order; junction bases with no gene match: 11. This CDR3 comprises 18 residues. The chain's CDR3 is CASSLRDRGTNSGNTIYF. Here the CDR3 DNA reads TGTGCCAGCTCTCTCCGGGACAGGGGCACCAACTCTGGAAACACCATATATTTT.

This chain connects TRBV19 to TRBJ1-4; D is ambiguous. V shed 3 bases and J shed 5 bases, with 16 bases lying between them. Germline-derived CDR1 and CDR2 are LNHDA and SQIVND (reference sequence). The CDR3 length is 16 residues. The CDR3, as DNA: TGTGCCAGTAGTATCCTGGGCCCAACTATCAATGAAAAACTGTTTTTT. Translating gives CASSILGPTINEKLFF.

This clone came up once. CDR3 nucleotide sequence: TGTGCCAGCAGCTTAGTTTCCAGGAACACTGAAGCTTTCTTT. This codes for CASSLVSRNTEAFF. The chain joins TRBV7-2 to TRBJ1-1; unclear D gene. Germline CDR1 SGHTA, CDR2 FQGNSA. The CDR3 runs 14 residues. The ends were cut back, 1 base at V and 1 base at J, with 7 bases in the middle.

This clone was counted once. V and J are TRBV5-1 and TRBJ2-2; possibly TRBD1 for D (6 bases). The CDR3 contains 14 residues. Germline CDR1 is SGHRS and CDR2 is YFSETQ. Trimming cost V 3 bases and J 1 base, with 7 bases left between them. DNA of the CDR3: TGCGCCAGCAGCTCACAGGGGAACACCGGGGAGCTGTTTTTT. Translated, it gives CASSSQGNTGELFF.

This clone has only one observation. This chain connects TRBV27 to TRBJ1-2; D is undetermined. Looked up from germline, CDR1 is MNHEY and CDR2 is SMNVEV (reference sequence). CDR3 length: 14 amino acids. V lost 2 bases and J lost 7, with 14 bases in between. CDR3 DNA sequence: TGTGCCAGCAGTTTAAAAGAGGGAGTTATTGGCTACACCTTC. Its protein is CASSLKEGVIGYTF.

This clone appeared once. The chain carries TRBV19 and TRBJ2-5; TRBD2 agrees at 13 bases. Germline assignment: CDR1 LNHDA and CDR2 SQIVND (reference sequence). There are 16 residues in the CDR3. V lost 2 bases to trimming and J lost 4 bases; unmatched junction nucleotides: 4. CDR3 coding DNA: TGTGCCAGTAGTATAAGACTAGCGGGAGGTACAGAGACCCAGTACTTC. Amino acids: CASSIRLAGGTETQYF.

This chain connects TRBV5-1 to TRBJ2-5; weak D call: TRBD1 (6 bases). CDR1 is SGHRS and CDR2 is YFSETQ in the germline V gene. V dropped 0 bases and J dropped 5 bases, with 17 bases sitting between them. The CDR3 is made up of 16 amino acids. Here the CDR3 DNA reads TGCGCCAGCAGCTTGGTCAGGGGCAGGGACGGGGAGACCCAGTACTTC. Encoded protein: CASSLVRGRDGETQYF.

This chain joins TRBV28 and TRBJ2-5; 8 nucleotides align to TRBD2. Trimming cost V 7 bases and J 2 bases; bases outside gene matches: 9. The CDR3 totals 15 residues. Germline lookup yields CDR1 MDHEN and CDR2 SYDVKM. Here the CDR3 reads CASTSLRGGQETQYF. The CDR3 bases are TGTGCCAGCACTTCCTTACGGGGGGGGCAAGAGACCCAGTACTTC.

V gene TRBV7-3 combines with J gene TRBJ2-1, with 9 bases that match TRBD2. The V segment lost 3 bases and the J segment 6 bases; nucleotides outside the gene matches: 0. The CDR3 covers 13 residues. Germline V lookup: CDR1 SGHTA, CDR2 FQGTGA. The CDR3 reads CASSLGLANEQFF. The DNA for the CDR3 is TGTGCCAGCAGCTTGGGACTAGCCAATGAGCAGTTCTTC.

This clone is a singleton in its sample. The V call is TRBV29-1, the J call TRBJ1-2, with D maybe TRBD1 (5 bases). The CDR3 length is 12 residues. Germline assignment: CDR1 SQVTM and CDR2 ANQGSEA. V dropped 7 bases and J dropped 6 bases, with 15 bases sitting between them. CDR3 bases: TGCAGCGCCAGCTGGTGGGGGGATGGCTACACCTTC. Translation gives CSASWWGDGYTF.